The present entry profiles one TCR beta chain with its context. Its antigen is currently unknown. Only in-frame clones appear in the TCRdb table, and some are missing; sequencing was by immunoSEQ multiplex PCR. The table shows about 60,000 clones, with 86% occurring only once. The CDR3 contains 15 residues. The ends were cut back, 4 bases at V and 2 bases at J, with 13 bases in the middle. The germline CDR1 and CDR2 sequences are SGHRS and YFSETQ. These data belong to a study of OX40 agonist ivuxolimab in advanced cancers. Study at large: Ivuxolimab was delivered to patients intravenously every 2 weeks at doses spanning 0.01 to 10 mg/kg. Partial response was recorded in three patients: one hepatocellular carcinoma and two cutaneous melanoma cases.

General study findings and limits: Fewer expanded clones were found on average in CD4+ than in CD8+ T cells. Expanded peripheral T cells had an undetermined antigen specificity.

The rearrangement uses TRBV5-1 and TRBJ1-5, with D possibly TRBD1 on 6 matching bases. Sample: CD4+ or CD8+ T cells sorted from blood, taken in a trial of the OX40 agonist ivuxolimab. This TCR was sampled from an adult with an advanced solid tumor such as melanoma, head and neck, liver or kidney cancer. CDR3 sequence reads: CASSPAGEGNQPQHF. CDR3 DNA sequence: TGCGCCAGCAGCCCGGCAGGGGAGGGCAATCAGCCCCAGCATTTT.